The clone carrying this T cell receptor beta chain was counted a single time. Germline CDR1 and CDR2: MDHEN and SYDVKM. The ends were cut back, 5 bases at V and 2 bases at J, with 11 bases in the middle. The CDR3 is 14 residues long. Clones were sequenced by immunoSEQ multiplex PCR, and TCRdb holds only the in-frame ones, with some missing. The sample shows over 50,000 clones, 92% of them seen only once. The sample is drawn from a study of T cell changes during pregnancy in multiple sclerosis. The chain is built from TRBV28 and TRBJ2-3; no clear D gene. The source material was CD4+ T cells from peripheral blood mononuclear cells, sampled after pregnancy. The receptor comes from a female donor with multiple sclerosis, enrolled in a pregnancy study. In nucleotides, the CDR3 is TGTGCCAGCAGTGCCGCGGAGCCCACAGATACGCAGTATTTT. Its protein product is CASSAAEPTDTQYF.